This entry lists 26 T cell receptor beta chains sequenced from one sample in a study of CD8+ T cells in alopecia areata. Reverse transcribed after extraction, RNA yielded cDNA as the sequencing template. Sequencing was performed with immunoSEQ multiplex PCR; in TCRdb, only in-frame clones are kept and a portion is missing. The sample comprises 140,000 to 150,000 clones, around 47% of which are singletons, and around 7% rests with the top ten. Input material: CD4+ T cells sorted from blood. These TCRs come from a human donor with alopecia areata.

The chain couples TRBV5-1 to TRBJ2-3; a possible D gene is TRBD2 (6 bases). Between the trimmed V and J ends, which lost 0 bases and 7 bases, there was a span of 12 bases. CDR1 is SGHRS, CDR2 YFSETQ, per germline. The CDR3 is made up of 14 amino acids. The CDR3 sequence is CASSLAGGSHTQYF. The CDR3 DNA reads TGCGCCAGCAGCTTGGCCGGAGGGTCGCATACGCAGTATTTT.

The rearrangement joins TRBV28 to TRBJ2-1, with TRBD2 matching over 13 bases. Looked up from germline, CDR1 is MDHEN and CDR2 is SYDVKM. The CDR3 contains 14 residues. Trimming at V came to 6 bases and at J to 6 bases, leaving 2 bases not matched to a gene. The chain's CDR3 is CASRLAGGSNEQFF. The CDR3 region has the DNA TGTGCCAGCAGACTAGCGGGAGGGAGCAATGAGCAGTTCTTC.

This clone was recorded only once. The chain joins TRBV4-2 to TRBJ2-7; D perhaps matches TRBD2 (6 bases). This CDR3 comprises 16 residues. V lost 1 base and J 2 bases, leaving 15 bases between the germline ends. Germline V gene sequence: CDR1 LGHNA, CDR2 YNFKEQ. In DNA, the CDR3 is TGTGCCAGCAGCCAAGGCCCGGGACTCCGCCCCTACGAGCAGTACTTC. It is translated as CASSQGPGLRPYEQYF.

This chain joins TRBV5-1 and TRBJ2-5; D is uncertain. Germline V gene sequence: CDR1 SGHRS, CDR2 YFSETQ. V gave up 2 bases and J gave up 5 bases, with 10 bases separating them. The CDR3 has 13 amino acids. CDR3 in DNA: TGCGCCAGCAGCTTCCTGCACGGCGAGACCCAGTACTTC. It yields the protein CASSFLHGETQYF.

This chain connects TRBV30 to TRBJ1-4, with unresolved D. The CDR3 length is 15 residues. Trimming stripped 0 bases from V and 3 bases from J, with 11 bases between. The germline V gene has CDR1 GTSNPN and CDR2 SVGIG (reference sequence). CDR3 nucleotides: TGTGCCTGGAGTGTAACCGCACTGGCTAATGAAAAACTGTTTTTT. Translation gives CAWSVTALANEKLFF. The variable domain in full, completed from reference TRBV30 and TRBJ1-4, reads SQTIHQWPATLVQPVGSPLSLECTVEGTSNPNLYWYRQAAGRGLQLLFYSVGIGQISSEVPQNLSASRPQDRQFILSSKKLLLSDSGFYLCAWSVTALANEKLFFGSGTQLSVL.

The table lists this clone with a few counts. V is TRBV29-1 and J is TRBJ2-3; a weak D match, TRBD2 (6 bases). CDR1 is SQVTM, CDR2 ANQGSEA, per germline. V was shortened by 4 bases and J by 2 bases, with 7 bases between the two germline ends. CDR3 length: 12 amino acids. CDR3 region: CSVVADTDTQYF. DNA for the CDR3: TGCAGCGTTGTAGCGGACACAGATACGCAGTATTTT.

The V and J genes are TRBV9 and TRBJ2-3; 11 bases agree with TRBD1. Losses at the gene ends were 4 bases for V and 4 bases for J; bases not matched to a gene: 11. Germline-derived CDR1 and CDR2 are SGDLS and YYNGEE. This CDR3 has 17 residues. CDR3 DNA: TGTGCCAGCAGCACCTTAGGACAGGGGGCCCGCGCAGATACGCAGTATTTT. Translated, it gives CASSTLGQGARADTQYF.

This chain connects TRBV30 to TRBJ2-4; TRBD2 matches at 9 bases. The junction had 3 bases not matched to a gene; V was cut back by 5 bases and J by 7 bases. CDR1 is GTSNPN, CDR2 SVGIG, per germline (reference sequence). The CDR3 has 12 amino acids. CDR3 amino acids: CAWGSGGNIQYF. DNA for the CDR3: TGTGCCTGGGGTAGCGGGGGTAACATTCAGTACTTC.

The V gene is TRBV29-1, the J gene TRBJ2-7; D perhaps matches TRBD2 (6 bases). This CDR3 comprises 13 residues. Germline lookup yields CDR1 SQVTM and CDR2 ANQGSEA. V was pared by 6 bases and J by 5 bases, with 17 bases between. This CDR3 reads CSVARDLVDEQYF. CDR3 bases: TGCAGCGTCGCGCGGGATTTAGTAGACGAGCAGTACTTC.

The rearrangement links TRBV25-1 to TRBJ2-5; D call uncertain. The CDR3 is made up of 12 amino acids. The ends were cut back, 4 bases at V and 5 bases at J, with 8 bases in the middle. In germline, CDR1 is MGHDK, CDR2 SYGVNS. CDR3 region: CASSVAWETQYF. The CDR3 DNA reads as TGTGCCAGCAGTGTCGCGTGGGAGACCCAGTACTTC.

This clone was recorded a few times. In DNA, the CDR3 is TGTGCCAGCAGTCCGCGCCAGGGGACTGAAGCTTTCTTT. Its protein product is CASSPRQGTEAFF. V gene TRBV7-9 combines with J gene TRBJ1-1, with D possibly TRBD1 on 6 matching bases. Germline V lookup: CDR1 SEHNR, CDR2 FQNEAQ (reference sequence). This CDR3 comprises 13 residues. Deletions cut 6 bases from V and 5 bases from J, with 13 bases between.

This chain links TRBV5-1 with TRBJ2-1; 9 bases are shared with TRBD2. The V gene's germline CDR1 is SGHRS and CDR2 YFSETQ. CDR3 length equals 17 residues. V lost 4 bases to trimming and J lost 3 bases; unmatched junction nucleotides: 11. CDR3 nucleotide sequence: TGCGCCAGCAGCATCCCAAACCTAGCGGGGAGCTACAATGAGCAGTTCTTC. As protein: CASSIPNLAGSYNEQFF.

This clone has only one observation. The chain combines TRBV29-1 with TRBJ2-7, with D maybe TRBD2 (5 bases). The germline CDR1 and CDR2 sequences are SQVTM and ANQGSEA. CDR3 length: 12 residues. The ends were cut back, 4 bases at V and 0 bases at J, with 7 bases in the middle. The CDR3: CSVVRDSYEQYF. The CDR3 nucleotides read TGCAGCGTTGTCCGGGACTCCTACGAGCAGTACTTC.

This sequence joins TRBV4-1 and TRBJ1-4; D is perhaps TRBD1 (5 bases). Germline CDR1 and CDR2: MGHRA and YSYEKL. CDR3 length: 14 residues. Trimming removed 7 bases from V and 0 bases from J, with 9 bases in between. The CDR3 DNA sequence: TGCGCCAGCACAGGGTTGGCAACTAATGAAAAACTGTTTTTT. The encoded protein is CASTGLATNEKLFF.

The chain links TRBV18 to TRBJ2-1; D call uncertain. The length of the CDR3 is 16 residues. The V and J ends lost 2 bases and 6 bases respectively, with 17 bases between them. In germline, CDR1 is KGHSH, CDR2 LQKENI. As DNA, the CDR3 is TGTGCCAGCTCACCATTGACCGGGCATCCTGGCAATGAGCAGTTCTTC. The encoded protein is CASSPLTGHPGNEQFF.

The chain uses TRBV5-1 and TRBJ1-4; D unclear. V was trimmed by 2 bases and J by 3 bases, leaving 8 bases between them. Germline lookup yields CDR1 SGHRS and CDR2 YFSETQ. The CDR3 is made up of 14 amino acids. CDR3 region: CASSLQRPNEKLFF. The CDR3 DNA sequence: TGCGCCAGCAGCTTACAGAGACCTAATGAAAAACTGTTTTTT.

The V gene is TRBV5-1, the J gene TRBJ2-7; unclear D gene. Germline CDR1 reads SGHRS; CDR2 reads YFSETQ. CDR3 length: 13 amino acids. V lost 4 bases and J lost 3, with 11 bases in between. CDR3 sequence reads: CASSPGHGYEQYF. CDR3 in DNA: TGCGCCAGCAGCCCGGGCCACGGCTACGAGCAGTACTTC.

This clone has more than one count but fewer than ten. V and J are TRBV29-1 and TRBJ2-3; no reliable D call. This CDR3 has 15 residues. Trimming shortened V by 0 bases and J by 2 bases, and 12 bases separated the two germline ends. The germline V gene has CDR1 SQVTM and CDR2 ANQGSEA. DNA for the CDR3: TGCAGCGTTGAAGAACCAGGAGAATCCACAGATACGCAGTATTTT. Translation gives CSVEEPGESTDTQYF.

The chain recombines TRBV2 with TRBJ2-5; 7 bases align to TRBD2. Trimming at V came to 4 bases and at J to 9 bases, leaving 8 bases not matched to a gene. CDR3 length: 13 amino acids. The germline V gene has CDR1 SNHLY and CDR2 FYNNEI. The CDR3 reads CASSVGGMESQYF. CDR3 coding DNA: TGTGCCAGCAGTGTGGGAGGGATGGAGTCCCAGTACTTC.

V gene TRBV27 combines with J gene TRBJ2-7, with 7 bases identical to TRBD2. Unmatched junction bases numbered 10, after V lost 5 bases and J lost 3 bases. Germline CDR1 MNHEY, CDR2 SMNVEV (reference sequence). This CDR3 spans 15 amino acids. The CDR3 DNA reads TGTGCCAGCAGTACATCAACGGGAGGTGTCTACGAGCAGTACTTC. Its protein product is CASSTSTGGVYEQYF.

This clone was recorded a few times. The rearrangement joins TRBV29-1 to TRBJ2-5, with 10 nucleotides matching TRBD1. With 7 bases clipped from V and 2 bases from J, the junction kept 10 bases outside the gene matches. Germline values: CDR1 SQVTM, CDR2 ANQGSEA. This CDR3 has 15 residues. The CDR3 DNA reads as TGCAGCGGGCGGTTCGGGACAGGGGTTCAAGAGACCCAGTACTTC. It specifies CSGRFGTGVQETQYF. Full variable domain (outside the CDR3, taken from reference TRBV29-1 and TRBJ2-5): SAVISQKPSRDICQRGTSLTIQCQVDSQVTMMFWYRQQPGQSLTLIATANQGSEATYESGFVIDKFPISRPNLTFSTLTVSNMSPEDSSIYLCSGRFGTGVQETQYFGPGTRLLVL.

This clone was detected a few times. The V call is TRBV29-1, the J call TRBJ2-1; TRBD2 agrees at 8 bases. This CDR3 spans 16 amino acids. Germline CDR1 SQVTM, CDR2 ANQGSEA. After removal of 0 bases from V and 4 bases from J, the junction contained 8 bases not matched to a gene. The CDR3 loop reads CSVEEGLAPQYNEQFF. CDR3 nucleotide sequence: TGCAGCGTTGAAGAAGGACTAGCCCCTCAGTACAATGAGCAGTTCTTC.

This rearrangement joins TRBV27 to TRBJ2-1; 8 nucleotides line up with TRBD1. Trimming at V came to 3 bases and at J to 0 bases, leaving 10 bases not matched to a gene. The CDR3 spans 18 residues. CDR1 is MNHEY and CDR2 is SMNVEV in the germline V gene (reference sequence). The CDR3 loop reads CASSLGQVFTSSYNEQFF. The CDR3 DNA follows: TGTGCCAGCAGTTTGGGACAGGTGTTCACGAGCTCCTACAATGAGCAGTTCTTC.

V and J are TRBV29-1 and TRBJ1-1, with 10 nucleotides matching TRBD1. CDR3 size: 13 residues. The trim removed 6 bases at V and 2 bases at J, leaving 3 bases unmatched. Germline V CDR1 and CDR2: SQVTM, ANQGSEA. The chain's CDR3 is CSVATGGNTEAFF. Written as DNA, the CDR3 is TGCAGCGTCGCGACAGGGGGCAACACTGAAGCTTTCTTT.

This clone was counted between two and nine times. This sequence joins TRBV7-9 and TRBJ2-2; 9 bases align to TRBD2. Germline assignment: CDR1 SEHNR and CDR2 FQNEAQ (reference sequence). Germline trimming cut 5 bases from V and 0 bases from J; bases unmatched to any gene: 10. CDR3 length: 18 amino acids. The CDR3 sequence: CASSGATSGYPNTGELFF. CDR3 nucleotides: TGTGCCAGCAGCGGTGCCACTAGCGGGTACCCGAACACCGGGGAGCTGTTTTTT.

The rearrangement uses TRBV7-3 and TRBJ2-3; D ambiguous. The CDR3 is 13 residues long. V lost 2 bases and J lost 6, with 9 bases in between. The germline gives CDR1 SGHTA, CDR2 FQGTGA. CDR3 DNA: TGTGCCAGCAGCTTATCGACGGAGGATACGCAGTATTTT. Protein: CASSLSTEDTQYF.